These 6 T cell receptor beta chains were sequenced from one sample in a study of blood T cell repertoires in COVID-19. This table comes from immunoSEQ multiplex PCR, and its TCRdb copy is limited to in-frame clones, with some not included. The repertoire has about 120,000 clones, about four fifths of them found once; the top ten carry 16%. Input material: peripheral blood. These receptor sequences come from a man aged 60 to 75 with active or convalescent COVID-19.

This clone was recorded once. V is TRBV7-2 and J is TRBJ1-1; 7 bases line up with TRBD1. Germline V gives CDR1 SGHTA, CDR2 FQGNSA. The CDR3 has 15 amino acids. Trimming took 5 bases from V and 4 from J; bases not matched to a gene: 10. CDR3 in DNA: TGTGCCAGCAGCCCAAACAGACAGGGTATCACTGAAGCTTTCTTT. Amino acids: CASSPNRQGITEAFF.

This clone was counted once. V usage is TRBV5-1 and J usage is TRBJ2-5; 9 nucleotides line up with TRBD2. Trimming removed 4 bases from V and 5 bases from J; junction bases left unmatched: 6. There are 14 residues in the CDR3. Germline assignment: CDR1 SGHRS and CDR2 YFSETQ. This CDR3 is CASSSSGRYETQYF. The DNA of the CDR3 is TGCGCCAGCAGCAGTAGCGGGAGATACGAGACCCAGTACTTC.

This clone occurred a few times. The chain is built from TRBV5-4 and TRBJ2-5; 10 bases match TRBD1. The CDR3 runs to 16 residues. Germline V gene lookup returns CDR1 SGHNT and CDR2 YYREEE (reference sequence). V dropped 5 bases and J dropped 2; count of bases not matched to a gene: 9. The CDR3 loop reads CASRMDRGALQETQYF. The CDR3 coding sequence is TGTGCCAGCAGAATGGACAGGGGGGCCCTACAAGAGACCCAGTACTTC.

The CDR3 region has the DNA TGTGCCTGTTGGGACAGCTACGAGCAGTACTTC. Amino acids: CACWDSYEQYF. The chain uses TRBV30 and TRBJ2-7; TRBD1 agrees at 7 bases. The germline CDR1 and CDR2 sequences are GTSNPN and SVGIG (reference sequence). J gave up 3 bases and V 6 bases, and 2 bases lay outside the gene matches. The length of the CDR3 is 11 residues.

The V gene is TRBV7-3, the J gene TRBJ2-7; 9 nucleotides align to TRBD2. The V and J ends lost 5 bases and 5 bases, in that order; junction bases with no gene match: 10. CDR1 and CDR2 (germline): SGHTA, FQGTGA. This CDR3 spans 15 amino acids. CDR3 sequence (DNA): TGTGCCAGCAGCCCCGTCGGTAGCGGGAGCGACGAGCAGTACTTC. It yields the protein CASSPVGSGSDEQYF.

CDR3 protein: CASSFTSGRGRETQYF. The CDR3 nucleotides are TGTGCCAGCAGTTTTACTAGCGGGAGGGGGAGGGAGACCCAGTACTTC. The V and J genes are TRBV28 and TRBJ2-5; 13 bases are shared with TRBD2. This CDR3 contains 16 residues. CDR1 is MDHEN and CDR2 is SYDVKM in the germline V gene. The V segment lost 3 bases and the J segment 5 bases; nucleotides outside the gene matches: 6.